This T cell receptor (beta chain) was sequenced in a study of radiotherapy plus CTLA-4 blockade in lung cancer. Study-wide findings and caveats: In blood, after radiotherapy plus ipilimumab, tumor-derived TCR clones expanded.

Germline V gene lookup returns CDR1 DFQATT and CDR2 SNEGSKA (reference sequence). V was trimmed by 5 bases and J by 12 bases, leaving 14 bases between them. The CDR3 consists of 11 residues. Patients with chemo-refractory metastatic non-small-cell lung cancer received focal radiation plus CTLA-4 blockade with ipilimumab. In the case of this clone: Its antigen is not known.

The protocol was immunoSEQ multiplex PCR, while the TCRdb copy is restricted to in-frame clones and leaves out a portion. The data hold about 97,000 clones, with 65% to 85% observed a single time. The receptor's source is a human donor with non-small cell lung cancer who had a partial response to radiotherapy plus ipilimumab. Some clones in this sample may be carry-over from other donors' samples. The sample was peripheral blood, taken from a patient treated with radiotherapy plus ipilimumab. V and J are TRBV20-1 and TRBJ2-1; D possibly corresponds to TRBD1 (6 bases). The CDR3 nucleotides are TGCAGTGCTTTAACAGGGAAAGGGCAGTTCTTC. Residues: CSALTGKGQFF.